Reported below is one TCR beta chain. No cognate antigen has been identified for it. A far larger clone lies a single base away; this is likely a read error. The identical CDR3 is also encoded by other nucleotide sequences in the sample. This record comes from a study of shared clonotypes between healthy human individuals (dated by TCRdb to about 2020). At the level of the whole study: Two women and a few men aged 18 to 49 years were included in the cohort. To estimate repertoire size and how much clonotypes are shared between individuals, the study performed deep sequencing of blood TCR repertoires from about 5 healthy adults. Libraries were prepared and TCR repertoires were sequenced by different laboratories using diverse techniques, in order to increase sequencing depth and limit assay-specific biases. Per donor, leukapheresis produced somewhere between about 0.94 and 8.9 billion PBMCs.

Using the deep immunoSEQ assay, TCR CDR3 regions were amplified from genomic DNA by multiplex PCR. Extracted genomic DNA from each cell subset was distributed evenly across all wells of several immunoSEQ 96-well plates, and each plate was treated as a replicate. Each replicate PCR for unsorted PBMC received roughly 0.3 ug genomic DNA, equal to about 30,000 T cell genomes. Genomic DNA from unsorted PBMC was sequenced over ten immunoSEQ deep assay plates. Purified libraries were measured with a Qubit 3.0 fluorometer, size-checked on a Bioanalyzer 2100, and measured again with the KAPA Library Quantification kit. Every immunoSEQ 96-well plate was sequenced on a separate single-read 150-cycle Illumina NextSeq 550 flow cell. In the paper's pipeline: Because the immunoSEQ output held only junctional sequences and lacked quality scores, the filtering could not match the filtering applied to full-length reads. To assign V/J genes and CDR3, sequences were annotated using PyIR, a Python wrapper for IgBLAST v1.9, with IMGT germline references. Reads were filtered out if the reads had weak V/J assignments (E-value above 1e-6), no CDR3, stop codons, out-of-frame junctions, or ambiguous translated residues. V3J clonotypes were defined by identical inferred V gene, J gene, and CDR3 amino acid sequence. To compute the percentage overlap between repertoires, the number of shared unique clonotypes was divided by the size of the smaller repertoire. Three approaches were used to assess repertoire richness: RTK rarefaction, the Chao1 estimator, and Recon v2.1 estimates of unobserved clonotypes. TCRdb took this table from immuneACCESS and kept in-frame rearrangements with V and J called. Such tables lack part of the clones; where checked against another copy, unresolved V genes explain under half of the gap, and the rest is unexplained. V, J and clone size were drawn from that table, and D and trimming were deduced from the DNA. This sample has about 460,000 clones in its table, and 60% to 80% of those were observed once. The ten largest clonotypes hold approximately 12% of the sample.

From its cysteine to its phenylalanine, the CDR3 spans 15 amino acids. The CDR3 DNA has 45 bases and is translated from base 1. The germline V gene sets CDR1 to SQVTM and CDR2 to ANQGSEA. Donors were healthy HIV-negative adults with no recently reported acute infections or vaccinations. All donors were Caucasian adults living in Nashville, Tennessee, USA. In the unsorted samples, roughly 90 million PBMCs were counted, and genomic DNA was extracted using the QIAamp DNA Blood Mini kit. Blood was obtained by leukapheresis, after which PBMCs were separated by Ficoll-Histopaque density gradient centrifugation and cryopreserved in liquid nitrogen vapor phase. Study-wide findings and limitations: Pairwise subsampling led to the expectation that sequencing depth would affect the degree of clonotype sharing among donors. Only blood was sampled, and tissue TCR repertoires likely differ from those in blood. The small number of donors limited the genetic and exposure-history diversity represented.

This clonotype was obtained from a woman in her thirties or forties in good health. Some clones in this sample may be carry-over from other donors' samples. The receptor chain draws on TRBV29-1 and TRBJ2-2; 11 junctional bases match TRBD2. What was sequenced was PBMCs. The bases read TGCAGCGTTGAAGAAACTAGCGGGAGCGGCGGGGAGCTGTTTTTC. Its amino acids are CSVEETSGSGGELFF.